The 20 T cell receptor beta chains below come from one sample, sequenced in a study of OX40 agonist ivuxolimab in advanced cancers. Sequencing used immunoSEQ multiplex PCR; TCRdb keeps in-frame clones, though not all of them. The sample yields over 30,000 clones, over 60% seen once. Material: CD4+ or CD8+ T cells sorted from blood, obtained in a trial of the OX40 agonist ivuxolimab. Every receptor here comes from an adult with an advanced solid tumor such as melanoma, head and neck, liver or kidney cancer.

This clone was counted between two and nine times. The chain is built from TRBV21-1 and TRBJ2-5; TRBD1 is the table's D call, not checked against the DNA. TRBV21-1 is marked as a pseudogene. The CDR3 sequence is 11 residues long. CDR3 in amino acids: CASSHEETQYF. The CDR3 DNA is TGTGCCAGCAGCCATGAAGAGACCCAGTACTTC.

The rearrangement links TRBV7-2 to TRBJ2-5; 7 nucleotides match TRBD1. Germline trimming cut 5 bases from V and 2 bases from J; bases unmatched to any gene: 5. Germline V gene sequence: CDR1 SGHTA, CDR2 FQGNSA. The CDR3 runs to 14 residues. DNA for the CDR3: TGTGCCAGCAGCCAACGGACAGGTCAAGAGACCCAGTACTTC. Its translation is CASSQRTGQETQYF. The complete variable domain, with remaining parts taken from reference TRBV7-2 and TRBJ2-5, reads GAGVSQSPSNKVTEKGKDVELRCDPISGHTALYWYRQSLGQGLEFLIYFQGNSAPDKSGLPSDRFSAERTGGSVSTLTIQRTQQEDSAVYLCASSQRTGQETQYFGPGTRLLVL.

This chain uses TRBV5-6 with TRBJ1-6; possible D gene TRBD1, 6 bases. The CDR3 has 16 amino acids. V gave up 4 bases and J gave up 10 bases, with 21 bases separating them. Germline assignment: CDR1 SGHDT and CDR2 YYEEEE. CDR3 nucleotides: TGTGCCAGCAGCGGGTATACTACAGGGAAAGGATCACCCCTCCACTTT. The encoded protein is CASSGYTTGKGSPLHF.

J is TRBJ1-5 and V is TRBV2; possible D gene TRBD1, 5 bases. Trimming removed 4 bases at V and 6 bases at J, with 10 bases between. This CDR3 has 13 residues. Germline CDR1 reads SNHLY; CDR2 reads FYNNEI. The CDR3 protein is CASSGDLRQPQHF. Written as DNA, the CDR3 is TGTGCCAGCAGTGGGGACCTACGTCAGCCCCAGCATTTT.

The chain links TRBV20-1 to TRBJ1-1; possible D gene TRBD1, 5 bases. Germline values: CDR1 DFQATT, CDR2 SNEGSKA (reference sequence). Trimming removed 6 bases at V and 2 bases at J, with 7 bases between. The CDR3 has 11 residues. This CDR3 reads CSADSNTEAFF. The CDR3 DNA follows: TGCAGTGCAGACAGTAACACTGAAGCTTTCTTT.

The chain recombines TRBV6-6 with TRBJ2-2; 7 bases are shared with TRBD1. The CDR3 is 14 amino acids. Germline CDR1 MNHNY, CDR2 SVGAGI (reference sequence). V lost 5 bases to trimming and J lost 9 bases; unmatched junction nucleotides: 9. The CDR3 sequence: CASSNLQGSRELFF. CDR3 bases: TGTGCCAGCAGTAACCTACAGGGGTCCAGGGAGCTGTTTTTT.

The chain couples TRBV12-5 to TRBJ2-5; 9 bases match TRBD2. V was pared by 7 bases and J by 5 bases, with 5 bases of the junction left unmatched. Germline CDR1 reads LGHNT; CDR2 reads FRNRAP. The CDR3 has 13 amino acids. The CDR3 DNA sequence: TGTGCTAGTGCCGCTAGCGGGGTGGAGACCCAGTACTTC. Translating it yields CASAASGVETQYF.

This chain uses TRBV27 with TRBJ1-2; D is uncertain. V was cut by 2 bases and J by 0 bases, with 4 bases left in between. The CDR3 contains 13 residues. The germline CDR1 and CDR2 sequences are MNHEY and SMNVEV (reference sequence). The CDR3 region has the DNA TGTGCCAGCAGTTTAACTACTAACTATGGCTACACCTTC. It is translated as CASSLTTNYGYTF.

The chain recombines TRBV7-2 with TRBJ2-4; a weak D match, TRBD1 (5 bases). Deletions cut 1 base from V and 2 bases from J, with 9 bases between. The CDR3 is 15 residues long. Germline values: CDR1 SGHTA, CDR2 FQGNSA. The chain's CDR3 is CASSLGGASKNIQYF. CDR3 nucleotides: TGTGCCAGCAGCTTAGGTGGGGCGTCCAAAAACATTCAGTACTTC. The whole variable domain, remainder taken from reference TRBV7-2 and TRBJ2-4, is GAGVSQSPSNKVTEKGKDVELRCDPISGHTALYWYRQSLGQGLEFLIYFQGNSAPDKSGLPSDRFSAERTGGSVSTLTIQRTQQEDSAVYLCASSLGGASKNIQYFGAGTRLSVL.

In its sample, this clone was seen once. The V call is TRBV19, the J call TRBJ2-2; no clear D gene. The CDR3 has 16 amino acids. Trimming stripped 2 bases from V and 4 bases from J, with 14 bases between. Germline CDR1 LNHDA, CDR2 SQIVND (reference sequence). The CDR3 protein is CASSINLKICTGELFF. In DNA, the CDR3 is TGTGCCAGTAGTATAAACCTCAAGATTTGCACCGGGGAGCTGTTTTTT.

The chain has TRBV29-1 and TRBJ2-5; a weak D match, TRBD1 (6 bases). The CDR3 totals 14 residues. CDR1 and CDR2 from the germline V gene are SQVTM and ANQGSEA. The germline V and J ends were trimmed by 6 bases and 3 bases, with 17 bases remaining between them. The CDR3 loop reads CSVAKGRGKETQYF. CDR3 sequence (DNA): TGCAGCGTCGCTAAGGGCAGGGGTAAAGAGACCCAGTACTTC.

The CDR3 DNA reads TGTGCCAGCAGCGCGGACAGGGGACCGGGGGGTAATGAAAAACTGTTTTTT. Translated, it gives CASSADRGPGGNEKLFF. The J gene is TRBJ1-4, the V gene TRBV9; TRBD1 agrees at 9 bases. The CDR3 is made up of 17 amino acids. CDR1 is SGDLS, CDR2 YYNGEE, per germline. V was clipped by 3 bases and J by 4 bases; unmatched bases: 10.

This clone was observed a few times. The V and J genes are TRBV5-6 and TRBJ1-1, with D possibly TRBD1 on 6 matching bases. This CDR3 has 14 residues. The V end lost 4 bases, the J end lost 5 bases, and 15 bases lay between the germline ends. Germline V lookup: CDR1 SGHDT, CDR2 YYEEEE. Here the CDR3 reads CASSPSTGWTEAFF. CDR3 sequence (DNA): TGTGCCAGCAGCCCCAGCACAGGGTGGACTGAAGCTTTCTTT.

J is TRBJ1-1 and V is TRBV7-9, with D perhaps matching TRBD1 (6 bases). This CDR3 is 13 amino acids long. Per the germline V gene, CDR1 is SEHNR and CDR2 is FQNEAQ (reference sequence). V was clipped by 5 bases and J by 7 bases, with 14 bases between them. The DNA for the CDR3 is TGTGCCAGCAGCGCACAGGGAAAAGTTGAAGCTTTCTTT. Its protein is CASSAQGKVEAFF.

This chain links TRBV11-2 with TRBJ2-7; D remains ambiguous. The CDR3 is made up of 15 amino acids. Germline CDR1 is SGHAT and CDR2 is FQNNGV. V was pared by 5 bases and J by 3 bases, with 17 bases between. CDR3: CASSPRASGFYEQYF. CDR3 coding DNA: TGTGCCAGCAGCCCAAGGGCTTCCGGGTTCTACGAGCAGTACTTC.

This clone rates as large (0.1 to 1%). This rearrangement joins TRBV27 to TRBJ1-4; D not certain. CDR3 length: 13 amino acids. The V end was cut by 10 bases, the J end by 4 bases, with 13 bases between. From germline, CDR1 is MNHEY and CDR2 SMNVEV (reference sequence). DNA of the CDR3: TGTGCCACCTCAGAAGAGGGTAATGAAAAACTGTTTTTT. This sequence encodes CATSEEGNEKLFF.

V and J are TRBV30 and TRBJ2-5; 9 nucleotides align to TRBD2. This CDR3 has 15 residues. Germline V gene lookup returns CDR1 GTSNPN and CDR2 SVGIG (reference sequence). The junction had 12 bases not matched to a gene; V was cut back by 3 bases and J by 7 bases. The CDR3 bases are TGTGCCTGGAGGCCCAGCGGGGGGAATCCATGGACCCAGTACTTC. This gives the protein CAWRPSGGNPWTQYF. The whole variable domain, filled in from reference TRBV30 and TRBJ2-5, reads SQTIHQWPATLVQPVGSPLSLECTVEGTSNPNLYWYRQAAGRGLQLLFYSVGIGQISSEVPQNLSASRPQDRQFILSSKKLLLSDSGFYLCAWRPSGGNPWTQYFGPGTRLLVL.

The chain joins TRBV2 to TRBJ1-1, with D hard to call. CDR3 size: 13 residues. V was shortened by 4 bases and J by 4 bases, with 10 bases between the two germline ends. CDR1 and CDR2 (germline): SNHLY, FYNNEI. CDR3 residues: CASSGLEGTEAFF. The CDR3 coding sequence is TGTGCCAGCAGTGGGCTCGAGGGCACTGAAGCTTTCTTT. Full variable domain (remainder filled in from reference TRBV2 and TRBJ1-1): EPEVTQTPSHQVTQMGQEVILRCVPISNHLYFYWYRQILGQKVEFLVSFYNNEISEKSEIFDDQFSVERPDGSNFTLKIRSTKLEDSAMYFCASSGLEGTEAFFGQGTRLTVV.

This chain uses TRBV6-5 with TRBJ1-1; the D is unclear. With 3 bases removed from V and 10 bases from J, the gap between germline ends came to 9 bases. The CDR3 covers 11 residues. Germline assignment: CDR1 MNHEY and CDR2 SVGAGI. The CDR3 is CASSYPLGAFF. DNA of the CDR3: TGTGCCAGCAGTTATCCCCTGGGAGCTTTCTTT.

The chain recombines TRBV11-2 with TRBJ2-3; unclear D gene. The germline V gene encodes CDR1 SGHAT and CDR2 FQNNGV. V was shortened by 1 base and J by 3 bases, with 8 bases between the two germline ends. The CDR3 length is 14 residues. The DNA for the CDR3 is TGTGCCAGCAGCTTAGGGAGTAGAACAGATACGCAGTATTTT. Encoded protein: CASSLGSRTDTQYF. Drawing the rest from reference TRBV11-2 and TRBJ2-3, the complete variable domain is EAGVAQSPRYKIIEKRQSVAFWCNPISGHATLYWYQQILGQGPKLLIQFQNNGVVDDSQLPKDRFSAERLKGVDSTLKIQPAKLEDSAVYLCASSLGSRTDTQYFGPGTRLTVL.